The present entry profiles one T cell receptor (beta chain) with its context. Its antigen is undetermined. Preparation of the TCRbeta library used unique molecular identifiers. In TCRdb, the PCR reads were re-called with MiXCR into one record per CDR3 protein. The sample lists around 800,000 distinct CDR3 sequences; 16% were seen once. This record belongs to a study of T-cell reconstitution after alpha-beta-depleted transplantation in children. General study results and limits: Surviving recipient T cells and thymic progenitors underlay high day-60 TCRbeta diversity in some patients. In patients about two months after transplant, alpha-beta T cells reportedly arose from several hundred expanded graft clones.

Germline CDR1 is MDHEN and CDR2 is SYDVKM. CDR3 length: 11 amino acids. V lost 6 bases and J 7 bases, leaving 9 bases between the germline ends. This clonotype originated in a male patient between 10 and 17 years old who had a stem cell transplant for acute lymphoblastic leukemia, so the T cells may come from the graft donor. Sequencing was performed on PBMCs, mostly from graft donor cells, taken 360 days after TCRalphabeta/CD19-depleted stem cell transplant. The J gene is TRBJ1-1, the V gene TRBV28, with no clear D. The CDR3 region is CASRIRSEAFF. In DNA form, the CDR3 reads TGTGCCAGCAGGATACGGAGTGAAGCTTTCTTT.